Shown below are 9 T cell receptor beta chains from a single sample sequenced in a study of technical replicates of blood from a handful of donors. Data came from immunoSEQ multiplex PCR; TCRdb stores just in-frame clones and leaves some out. The data show roughly 13,000 clones, roughly 80% seen once. What was sequenced was PBMCs. These TCRs come from a human donor in good health.

The chain is built from TRBV6-1 and TRBJ1-2; D remains unclear. The germline V gene has CDR1 MNHNS and CDR2 SASEGT. Between the trimmed V and J ends, which lost 11 bases and 1 base, there was a span of 14 bases. The CDR3 is made up of 13 amino acids. The CDR3 is CAGGEVYNYGYTF. The CDR3 DNA reads as TGTGCCGGCGGGGAGGTTTATAACTATGGCTACACCTTC.

The J gene is TRBJ2-3, the V gene TRBV7-3; TRBD2 matches at 7 bases. Trimming cost V 5 bases and J 0 bases; bases outside gene matches: 5. Germline V gene sequence: CDR1 SGHTA, CDR2 FQGTGA. This CDR3 is 15 amino acids long. In DNA, the CDR3 is TGTGCCAGCAGCGAACTAGCGTCTAGCACAGATACGCAGTATTTT. Protein sequence: CASSELASSTDTQYF.

A few counts support this clone. The chain couples TRBV4-2 to TRBJ2-7; TRBD2 is a possible D gene (5 bases). Germline-derived CDR1 and CDR2 are LGHNA and YNFKEQ. This CDR3 has 15 residues. V lost 1 base and J 4 bases, leaving 14 bases between the germline ends. CDR3 in DNA: TGTGCCAGCAGCCAAGTGTCGGGGAAGAATTACGAGCAGTACTTC. Translation gives CASSQVSGKNYEQYF.

The chain has TRBV30 and TRBJ2-7; D is ambiguous. CDR3 length: 12 amino acids. Germline V gene sequence: CDR1 GTSNPN, CDR2 SVGIG (reference sequence). V lost 2 bases and J 5 bases, leaving 10 bases between the germline ends. This chain's CDR3 is CAWSSEFNEQYF. Written as DNA, the CDR3 is TGTGCCTGGAGTAGTGAGTTCAACGAGCAGTACTTC.

The CDR3: CASGAGGSDTQYF. The CDR3 DNA reads TGCGCCAGCGGGGCAGGGGGGTCAGATACGCAGTATTTT. The chain is built from TRBV5-1 and TRBJ2-3; a possible D gene is TRBD1 (7 bases). Germline V CDR1 and CDR2: SGHRS, YFSETQ. The V end lost 7 bases, the J end lost 4 bases, and 13 bases lay between the germline ends. CDR3 length: 13 residues.

The rearrangement links TRBV5-1 to TRBJ2-2, with 7 bases aligning to TRBD2. The CDR3 has 14 amino acids. The junction had 10 bases not matched to a gene; V was cut back by 6 bases and J by 8 bases. Germline loops: CDR1 SGHRS, CDR2 YFSETQ. The chain's CDR3 is CASTPGTTRGELFF. Written as DNA, the CDR3 is TGCGCCAGCACTCCAGGGACTACAAGGGGGGAGCTGTTTTTT.

The count of this clone is one. The chain employs TRBV4-1 and TRBJ2-3; 8 bases match TRBD2. V dropped 4 bases and J dropped 2; count of bases not matched to a gene: 17. The CDR3 totals 19 residues. Per germline, CDR1 MGHRA and CDR2 YSYEKL. CDR3 protein: CASSLNGGESGRPTDTQYF. As DNA, the CDR3 is TGCGCCAGCAGCCTCAATGGAGGGGAGAGCGGGAGACCCACAGATACGCAGTATTTT.

The chain couples TRBV29-1 to TRBJ1-5; D gene uncertain. The V end was cut by 4 bases, the J end by 6 bases, with 10 bases between. The germline CDR1 and CDR2 sequences are SQVTM and ANQGSEA. The CDR3 has 12 residues. For the CDR3, the DNA is TGCAGCGTTGGTGGGGAGGGTCAGCCCCAGCATTTT. Residues: CSVGGEGQPQHF.

This clone was counted once. The chain combines TRBV6-5 with TRBJ2-7, with 12 bases aligning to TRBD2. The CDR3 is made up of 13 amino acids. After removal of 9 bases from V and 3 bases from J, the junction contained 3 bases not matched to a gene. CDR1 MNHEY and CDR2 SVGAGI come from the germline V gene. The CDR3 loop is CASGLAGHYEQYF. DNA for the CDR3: TGTGCCAGTGGACTAGCGGGACACTACGAGCAGTACTTC.